This T cell receptor (beta chain) was found in a study of cytomegalovirus exposure and HLA in healthy donors. V lost 1 base to trimming and J lost 8 bases, with 11 bases between them. Per the germline V gene, CDR1 is MNHNS and CDR2 is SASEGT. The CDR3 runs 14 residues. Amplification used 60 Vbeta primers and 13 Jbeta primers. Profiled with immunoSEQ multiplex PCR; TCRdb holds only in-frame clones, not every one. Of approximately 170,000 clones listed, approximately 79% are singletons. This clone was recorded once. When sampled, the donors appeared nominally healthy, though they likely had unrecorded immune exposures.

Sequences were obtained from PBMCs. The chain couples TRBV6-1 to TRBJ1-4; perhaps TRBD1 as D (6 bases). The receptor comes from a male donor in good health and CMV-seronegative. The CDR3 nucleotides read TGTGCCAGCAGTGAAGGGACAGCTTTAGAAAAACTGTTTTTT. Residues: CASSEGTALEKLFF.